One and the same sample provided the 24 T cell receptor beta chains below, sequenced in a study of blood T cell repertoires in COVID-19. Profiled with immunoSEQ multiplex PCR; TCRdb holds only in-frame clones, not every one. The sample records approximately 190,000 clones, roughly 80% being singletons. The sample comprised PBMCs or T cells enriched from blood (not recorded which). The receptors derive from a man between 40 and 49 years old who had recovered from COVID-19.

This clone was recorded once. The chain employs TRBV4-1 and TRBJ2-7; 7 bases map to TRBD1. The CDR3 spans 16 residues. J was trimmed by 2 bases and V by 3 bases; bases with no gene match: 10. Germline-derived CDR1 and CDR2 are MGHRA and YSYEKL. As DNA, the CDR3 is TGCGCCAGCAGCCACTGGGTGTGGGACAGCACCTACGAGCAGTACTTC. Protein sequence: CASSHWVWDSTYEQYF.

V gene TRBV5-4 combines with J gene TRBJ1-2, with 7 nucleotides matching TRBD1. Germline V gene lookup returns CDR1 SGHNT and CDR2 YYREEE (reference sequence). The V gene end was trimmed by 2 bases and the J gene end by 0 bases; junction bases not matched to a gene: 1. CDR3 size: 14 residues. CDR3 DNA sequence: TGTGCCAGCAGCTTCGGGACAGCTAACTATGGCTACACCTTC. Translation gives CASSFGTANYGYTF.

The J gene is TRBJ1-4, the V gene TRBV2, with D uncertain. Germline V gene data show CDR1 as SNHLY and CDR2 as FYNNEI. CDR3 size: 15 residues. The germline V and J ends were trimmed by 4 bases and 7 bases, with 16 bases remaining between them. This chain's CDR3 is CASSVLRGSGEKLFF. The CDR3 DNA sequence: TGTGCCAGCAGTGTACTGCGAGGGTCGGGTGAAAAACTGTTTTTT. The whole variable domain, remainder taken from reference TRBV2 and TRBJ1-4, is EPEVTQTPSHQVTQMGQEVILRCVPISNHLYFYWYRQILGQKVEFLVSFYNNEISEKSEIFDDQFSVERPDGSNFTLKIRSTKLEDSAMYFCASSVLRGSGEKLFFGSGTQLSVL.

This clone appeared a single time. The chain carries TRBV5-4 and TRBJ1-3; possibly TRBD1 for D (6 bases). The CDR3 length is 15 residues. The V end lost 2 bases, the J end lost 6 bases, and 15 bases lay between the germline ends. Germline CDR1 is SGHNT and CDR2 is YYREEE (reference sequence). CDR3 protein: CASSFGGLSENTIYF. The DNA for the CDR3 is TGTGCCAGCAGCTTCGGGGGGCTGTCCGAAAACACCATATATTTT.

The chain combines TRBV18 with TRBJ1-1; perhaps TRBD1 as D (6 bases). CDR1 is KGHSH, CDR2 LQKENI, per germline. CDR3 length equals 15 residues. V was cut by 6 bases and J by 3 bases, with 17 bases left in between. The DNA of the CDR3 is TGTGCCAGCTCCCAAAGACGGGGGGCAGACACTGAAGCTTTCTTT. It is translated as CASSQRRGADTEAFF.

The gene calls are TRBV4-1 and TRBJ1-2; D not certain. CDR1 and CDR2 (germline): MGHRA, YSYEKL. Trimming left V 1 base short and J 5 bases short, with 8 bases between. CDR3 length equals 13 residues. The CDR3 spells CASSQGAAYGYTF. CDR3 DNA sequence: TGCGCCAGCAGCCAAGGGGCAGCTTATGGCTACACCTTC.

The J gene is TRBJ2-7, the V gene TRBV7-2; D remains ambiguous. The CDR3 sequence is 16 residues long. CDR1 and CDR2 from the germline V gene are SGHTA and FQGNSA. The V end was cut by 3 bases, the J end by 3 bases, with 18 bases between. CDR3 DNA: TGTGCCAGCAGCTTGAACCTTCTACCGTCCTACTACGAGCAGTACTTC. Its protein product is CASSLNLLPSYYEQYF.

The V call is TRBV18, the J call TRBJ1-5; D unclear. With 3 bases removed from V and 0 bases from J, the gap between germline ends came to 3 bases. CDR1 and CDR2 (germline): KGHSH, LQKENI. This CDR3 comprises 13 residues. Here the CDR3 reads CASSPYSNQPQHF. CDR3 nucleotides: TGTGCCAGCTCACCGTATAGCAATCAGCCCCAGCATTTT.

CDR3 in amino acids: CASSVRGGQETQYF. The CDR3 coding sequence is TGTGCCAGCAGCGTGCGGGGGGGGCAAGAGACCCAGTACTTC. The chain has TRBV9 and TRBJ2-5, with 9 bases matching TRBD2. Per germline, CDR1 SGDLS and CDR2 YYNGEE. The CDR3 consists of 14 residues. Trimming cost V 2 bases and J 2 bases; bases outside gene matches: 1.

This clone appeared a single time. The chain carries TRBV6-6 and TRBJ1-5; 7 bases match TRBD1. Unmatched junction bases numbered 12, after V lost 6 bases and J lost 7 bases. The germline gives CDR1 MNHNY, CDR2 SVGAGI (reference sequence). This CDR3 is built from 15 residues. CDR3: CASSRTGERGQPQHF. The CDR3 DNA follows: TGTGCCAGCAGCCGAACAGGGGAGAGGGGACAGCCCCAGCATTTT.

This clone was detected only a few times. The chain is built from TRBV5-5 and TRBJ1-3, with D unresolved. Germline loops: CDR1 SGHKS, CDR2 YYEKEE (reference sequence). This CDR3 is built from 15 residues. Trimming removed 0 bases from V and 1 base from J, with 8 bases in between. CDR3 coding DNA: TGTGCCAGCAGCTTGGATCCCGGGTCTGGAAACACCATATATTTT. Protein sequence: CASSLDPGSGNTIYF.

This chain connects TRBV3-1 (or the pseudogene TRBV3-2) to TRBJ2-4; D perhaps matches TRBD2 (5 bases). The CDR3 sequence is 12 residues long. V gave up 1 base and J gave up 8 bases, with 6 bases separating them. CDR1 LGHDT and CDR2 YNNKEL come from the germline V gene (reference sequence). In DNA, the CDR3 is TGTGCCAGCAGCCAAGGAGGGCACATTCAGTACTTC. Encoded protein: CASSQGGHIQYF.

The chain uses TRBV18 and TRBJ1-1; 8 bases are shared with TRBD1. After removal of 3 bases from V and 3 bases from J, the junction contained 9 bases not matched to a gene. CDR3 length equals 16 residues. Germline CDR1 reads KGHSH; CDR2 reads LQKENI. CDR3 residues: CASSPQGANSDTEAFF. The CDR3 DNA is TGTGCCAGCTCACCTCAGGGGGCGAATTCGGACACTGAAGCTTTCTTT.

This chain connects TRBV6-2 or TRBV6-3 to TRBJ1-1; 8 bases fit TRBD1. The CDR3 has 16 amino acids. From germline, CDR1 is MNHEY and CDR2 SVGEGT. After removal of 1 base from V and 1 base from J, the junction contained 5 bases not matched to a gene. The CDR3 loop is CASSYFPGGTNTEAFF. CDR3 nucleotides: TGTGCCAGCAGTTACTTTCCAGGGGGCACGAACACTGAAGCTTTCTTT.

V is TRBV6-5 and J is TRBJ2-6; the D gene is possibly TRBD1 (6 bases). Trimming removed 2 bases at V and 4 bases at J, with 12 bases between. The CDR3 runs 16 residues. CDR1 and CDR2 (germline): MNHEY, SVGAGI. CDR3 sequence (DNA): TGTGCCAGCAGTTACAATTCAGGGGTCGGGGCCAACGTCCTGACTTTC. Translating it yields CASSYNSGVGANVLTF.

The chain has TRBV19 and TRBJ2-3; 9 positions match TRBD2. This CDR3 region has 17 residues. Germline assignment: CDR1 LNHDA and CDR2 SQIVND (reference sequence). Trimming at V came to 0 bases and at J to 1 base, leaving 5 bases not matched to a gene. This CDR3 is CASSIDSGGGGTDTQYF. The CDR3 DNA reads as TGTGCCAGTAGTATAGATTCAGGCGGGGGGGGCACAGATACGCAGTATTTT. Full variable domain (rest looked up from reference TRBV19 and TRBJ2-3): DGGITQSPKYLFRKEGQNVTLSCEQNLNHDAMYWYRQDPGQGLRLIYYSQIVNDFQKGDIAEGYSVSREKKESFPLTVTSAQKNPTAFYLCASSIDSGGGGTDTQYFGPGTRLTVL.

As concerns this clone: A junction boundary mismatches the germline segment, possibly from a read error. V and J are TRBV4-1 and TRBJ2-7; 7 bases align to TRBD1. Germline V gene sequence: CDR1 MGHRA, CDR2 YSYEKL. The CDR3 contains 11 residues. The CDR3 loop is CASSPGTETYF. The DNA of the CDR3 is TGCGCCAGCAGCCCCGGGACAGAGACCTATTTC.

This CDR3 is CASSFRRRSYGYTF. Written as DNA, the CDR3 is TGTGCCAGCAGTTTCCGCAGGCGTAGCTATGGCTACACCTTC. The chain couples TRBV27 to TRBJ1-2; no clear D. Germline CDR1 MNHEY, CDR2 SMNVEV (reference sequence). CDR3 length: 14 amino acids. The ends were cut back, 3 bases at V and 4 bases at J, with 12 bases in the middle.

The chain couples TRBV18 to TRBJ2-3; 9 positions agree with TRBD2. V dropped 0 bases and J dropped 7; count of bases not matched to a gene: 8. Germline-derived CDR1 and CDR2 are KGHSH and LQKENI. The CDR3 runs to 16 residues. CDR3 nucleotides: TGTGCCAGCTCACCACCGGGGCGGGGGGGCTCAAATACGCAGTATTTT. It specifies CASSPPGRGGSNTQYF.

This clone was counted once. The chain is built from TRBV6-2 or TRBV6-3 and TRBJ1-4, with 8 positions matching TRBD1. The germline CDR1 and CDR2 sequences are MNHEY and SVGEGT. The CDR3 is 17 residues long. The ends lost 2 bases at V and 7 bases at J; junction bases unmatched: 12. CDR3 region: CASSYEDRVGMREKLFF. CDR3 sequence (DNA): TGTGCCAGCAGTTACGAGGACAGGGTAGGGATGCGTGAAAAACTGTTTTTT.

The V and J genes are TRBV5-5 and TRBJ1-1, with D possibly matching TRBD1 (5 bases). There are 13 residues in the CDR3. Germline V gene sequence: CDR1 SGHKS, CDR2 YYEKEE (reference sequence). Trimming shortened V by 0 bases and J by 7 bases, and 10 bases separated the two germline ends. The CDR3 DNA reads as TGTGCCAGCAGCTTGGTTTTCGGGGGTGAAGCTTTCTTT. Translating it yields CASSLVFGGEAFF.

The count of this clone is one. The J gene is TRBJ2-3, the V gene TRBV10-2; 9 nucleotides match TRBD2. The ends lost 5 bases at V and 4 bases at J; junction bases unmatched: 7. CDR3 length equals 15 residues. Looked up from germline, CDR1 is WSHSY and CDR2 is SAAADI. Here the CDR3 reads CASSKAGGIPDTQYF. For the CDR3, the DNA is TGCGCCAGCAGTAAAGCGGGGGGCATTCCAGATACGCAGTATTTT.

The CDR3 sequence: CASSRGQIDYGYTF. The CDR3 DNA reads as TGTGCCAGCAGCCGCGGACAGATTGACTATGGCTACACCTTC. The chain links TRBV7-8 to TRBJ1-2; tentative D call: TRBD1 (6 bases). CDR1 and CDR2 from the germline V gene are SGHVS and FQNEAQ. This CDR3 comprises 14 residues. Trimming shortened V by 5 bases and J by 3 bases, and 13 bases separated the two germline ends.

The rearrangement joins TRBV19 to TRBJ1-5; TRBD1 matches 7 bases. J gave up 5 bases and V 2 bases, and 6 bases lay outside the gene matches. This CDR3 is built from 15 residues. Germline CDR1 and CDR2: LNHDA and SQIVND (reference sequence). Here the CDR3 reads CASSISDRSYQPQHF. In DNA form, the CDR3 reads TGTGCCAGTAGTATATCGGACAGGAGTTATCAGCCCCAGCATTTT. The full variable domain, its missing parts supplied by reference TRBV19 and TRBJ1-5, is DGGITQSPKYLFRKEGQNVTLSCEQNLNHDAMYWYRQDPGQGLRLIYYSQIVNDFQKGDIAEGYSVSREKKESFPLTVTSAQKNPTAFYLCASSISDRSYQPQHFGDGTRLSIL.